The 19 T cell receptor beta chains below were found in one sample sequenced in a study of cytomegalovirus exposure and HLA in healthy donors. The PCR employed 60 Vbeta primers together with 13 Jbeta primers. Here immunoSEQ multiplex PCR was the method, and the copy in TCRdb shows in-frame clones only, minus some. The sample holds tens of thousands of clones, roughly 66% seen once. Sequenced material: PBMCs. Receptors were obtained from a man aged 30-40 years in good health and CMV-seronegative.

This rearrangement joins TRBV5-1 to TRBJ2-1; 7 bases map to TRBD2. With 1 base clipped from V and 0 bases from J, the junction kept 7 bases outside the gene matches. The CDR3 length is 17 residues. CDR1 and CDR2 (germline): SGHRS, YFSETQ. The CDR3 here is CASSLYLGGSSYNEQFF. The DNA of the CDR3 is TGCGCCAGCAGCTTGTATTTGGGGGGGAGCTCCTACAATGAGCAGTTCTTC. The full variable domain, with the rest looked up from reference TRBV5-1 and TRBJ2-1, is KAGVTQTPRYLIKTRGQQVTLSCSPISGHRSVSWYQQTPGQGLQFLFEYFSETQRNKGNFPGRFSGRQFSNSRSEMNVSTLELGDSALYLCASSLYLGGSSYNEQFFGPGTRLTVL.

This clone was observed a handful of times. The chain links TRBV5-1 to TRBJ1-1; 11 nucleotides align to TRBD1. The V gene end was trimmed by 3 bases and the J gene end by 0 bases; junction bases not matched to a gene: 10. The CDR3 totals 18 residues. Germline V gives CDR1 SGHRS, CDR2 YFSETQ. In nucleotides, the CDR3 is TGCGCCAGCAGCTGGGACAGGGGGACTCCTCCTATGAACACTGAAGCTTTCTTT. Protein sequence: CASSWDRGTPPMNTEAFF.

This clone was observed once. This rearrangement joins TRBV5-1 to TRBJ1-2; D call uncertain. Germline CDR1 and CDR2: SGHRS and YFSETQ. The CDR3 contains 14 residues. V dropped 0 bases and J dropped 4 bases, with 10 bases sitting between them. The CDR3 loop is CASSLEAATYGYTF. CDR3 nucleotide sequence: TGCGCCAGCAGCTTGGAGGCGGCGACCTATGGCTACACCTTC.

The chain employs TRBV10-3 and TRBJ2-3; 8 nucleotides align to TRBD2. The CDR3 length is 16 residues. CDR1 is ENHRY, CDR2 SYGVKD, per germline. V lost 5 bases to trimming and J lost 2 bases; unmatched junction nucleotides: 9. This CDR3 is CAISLQAGVFTDTQYF. CDR3 coding DNA: TGTGCCATCAGTCTCCAAGCGGGAGTCTTCACAGATACGCAGTATTTT.

This clone was recorded a few times. The chain has TRBV5-6 and TRBJ1-4; D is unresolved. V was shortened by 0 bases and J by 11 bases, with 8 bases between the two germline ends. The CDR3 is 12 residues long. Germline CDR1 reads SGHDT; CDR2 reads YYEEEE. The CDR3 DNA reads as TGTGCCAGCAGCTTGGCCGCGGGGAAACTGTTTTTT. Protein: CASSLAAGKLFF.

This clone was detected a few times. The chain links TRBV5-6 to TRBJ2-1, with D possibly TRBD2 on 5 matching bases. Trimming pared 6 bases from V and 4 bases from J, leaving 14 bases between. This CDR3 is built from 14 residues. CDR1 SGHDT and CDR2 YYEEEE come from the germline V gene. The CDR3, as DNA: TGTGCCAGCACCGCGGGCGGACCTTACAATGAGCAGTTCTTC. Its translation is CASTAGGPYNEQFF.

This clone was observed a handful of times. The V gene is TRBV5-6, the J gene TRBJ2-1, with a weak D call TRBD1 (6 bases). The V gene's germline CDR1 is SGHDT and CDR2 YYEEEE. V lost 4 bases to trimming and J lost 3 bases, with 11 bases between them. The CDR3 runs 14 residues. Here the CDR3 reads CASSRSDSYNEQFF. The DNA of the CDR3 is TGTGCCAGCAGCCGCTCGGACAGCTACAATGAGCAGTTCTTC.

This rearrangement joins TRBV19 to TRBJ1-1, with a possible D match to TRBD1 (5 bases). The CDR3 contains 13 residues. CDR1 LNHDA and CDR2 SQIVND come from the germline V gene (reference sequence). V lost 6 bases and J 0 bases, leaving 8 bases between the germline ends. The CDR3 DNA reads TGTGCCAGTAGCAAACAGGTGAACACTGAAGCTTTCTTT. Encoded protein: CASSKQVNTEAFF.

The J gene is TRBJ1-2, the V gene TRBV4-1; TRBD1 matches at 7 bases. The V segment lost 0 bases and the J segment 6 bases; nucleotides outside the gene matches: 7. In germline, CDR1 is MGHRA, CDR2 YSYEKL. The CDR3 has 15 amino acids. In nucleotides, the CDR3 is TGCGCCAGCAGCCAAGACTGGTTAACAGGGGATGGCTACACCTTC. It codes for CASSQDWLTGDGYTF.

In this sample, this clone turned up once. This rearrangement joins TRBV7-9 to TRBJ2-7, with D possibly matching TRBD1 (5 bases). V was clipped by 2 bases and J by 2 bases, with 13 bases between them. Germline loops: CDR1 SEHNR, CDR2 FQNEAQ (reference sequence). The CDR3 loop spans 15 amino acids. CDR3 sequence reads: CASSLWDSGTYEQYF. DNA of the CDR3: TGTGCCAGCAGCTTATGGGATTCAGGGACCTACGAGCAGTACTTC.

This clone occurred once. The chain is built from TRBV21-1 and TRBJ1-5. TRBV21-1 is assigned pseudogene status. The CDR3 has 15 amino acids. The CDR3 nucleotides read TGTGCCAGCAGCTCCCGTGAGAAGAGCAATCAGCCCCAGCATTTT. Translation: CASSSREKSNQPQHF.

This clone was counted between two and nine times. The chain employs TRBV29-1 and TRBJ1-2; 7 bases match TRBD1. The CDR3 covers 12 residues. The germline V gene encodes CDR1 SQVTM and CDR2 ANQGSEA. V was clipped by 5 bases and J by 1 base; unmatched bases: 1. DNA for the CDR3: TGCAGCGTTACAGGGGTTAACTATGGCTACACCTTC. Protein sequence: CSVTGVNYGYTF.

This sequence joins TRBV7-2 and TRBJ2-3; D is possibly TRBD1 or TRBD2 (6 bases each). The ends were cut back, 5 bases at V and 3 bases at J, with 12 bases in the middle. This CDR3 has 14 residues. CDR1 is SGHTA and CDR2 is FQGNSA in the germline V gene. This chain's CDR3 is CASSLGGHTDTQYF. The CDR3 DNA reads TGTGCCAGCAGCCTAGGGGGGCATACAGATACGCAGTATTTT.

V usage is TRBV6-5 and J usage is TRBJ2-2, with D perhaps matching TRBD2 (6 bases). This CDR3 comprises 14 residues. V gave up 8 bases and J gave up 4 bases, with 14 bases separating them. Germline lookup yields CDR1 MNHEY and CDR2 SVGAGI. CDR3 in amino acids: CASGGQGITGELFF. For the CDR3, the DNA is TGTGCCAGCGGAGGGCAGGGTATCACCGGGGAGCTGTTTTTT.

The chain has TRBV5-1 and TRBJ1-1, with 7 bases matching TRBD1. This CDR3 is built from 15 residues. The V gene's germline CDR1 is SGHRS and CDR2 YFSETQ. J lost 2 bases, V lost 0 bases, and 4 bases had no gene match. The CDR3 loop is CASSLGVGGNTEAFF. The CDR3 bases are TGCGCCAGCAGCTTGGGTGTAGGGGGCAACACTGAAGCTTTCTTT.

This chain links TRBV7-2 with TRBJ2-2, with 8 bases lining up with TRBD1. V dropped 4 bases and J dropped 1; count of bases not matched to a gene: 2. Germline V gives CDR1 SGHTA, CDR2 FQGNSA. The CDR3 runs to 15 residues. In nucleotides, the CDR3 is TGTGCCAGCAGCTCCGGGACAGGGAACACCGGGGAGCTGTTTTTT. Translating gives CASSSGTGNTGELFF.

The chain carries TRBV10-3 and TRBJ2-7; tentatively, D is TRBD1 (6 bases). The CDR3 loop spans 14 amino acids. The V gene lost 9 bases and the J gene lost 1 base, with 16 bases spanning the gap. The germline V gene has CDR1 ENHRY and CDR2 SYGVKD. This chain's CDR3 is CAITTGLRSYEQYF. The CDR3 coding sequence is TGTGCCATTACGACAGGTCTTAGGTCCTACGAGCAGTACTTC.

The V gene is TRBV6-5, the J gene TRBJ1-2; D unclear. V was pared by 3 bases and J by 6 bases, with 11 bases between. Per germline, CDR1 MNHEY and CDR2 SVGAGI. The CDR3 length is 13 residues. CDR3 loop: CASSYSGENGYTF. In nucleotides, the CDR3 is TGTGCCAGCAGTTATTCCGGGGAAAATGGCTACACCTTC.

V and J are TRBV10-3 and TRBJ2-4; 9 bases match TRBD1. The CDR3 has 17 residues. Germline values: CDR1 ENHRY, CDR2 SYGVKD. V dropped 0 bases and J dropped 1; count of bases not matched to a gene: 4. CDR3: CAISESGGTGAKNIQYF. CDR3 nucleotides: TGTGCCATCAGTGAGTCGGGGGGGACAGGGGCCAAAAACATTCAGTACTTC.